The text below deals with one T cell receptor beta chain. Its antigen remains unidentified. The sample comes from a study of cytomegalovirus exposure and HLA in healthy donors. Study-wide points: Most sequenced TCRs were rare (though some public TCRs occurred in many donors). Follow-up analysis found HLA locus-dependent TCR association rates, highest for DRB1 and lowest for HLA-C.

The PCR was carried out with 60 Vbeta primers and 13 Jbeta primers. Assay: immunoSEQ multiplex PCR; the TCRdb copy retains only in-frame clones and omits some. The table lists about 72,000 clones, 75% to 85% of them singletons. Germline V gene data show CDR1 as SNHLY and CDR2 as FYNNEI. V was cut by 7 bases and J by 0 bases, with 15 bases left in between. This CDR3 is 15 amino acids long. Sequences were obtained from PBMCs. The chain couples TRBV2 to TRBJ1-1; D gene uncertain. The sequence was collected from a man aged 35-49 years in good health and CMV-seronegative. In nucleotides, the CDR3 is TGTGCCAGCACCCCTAGTCGGGTCATGAACACTGAAGCTTTCTTT. As protein: CASTPSRVMNTEAFF.